This passage covers 25 T cell receptor beta chains from one sample sequenced in a study of CD8+ T cells in alopecia areata. Sequencing relied on a cDNA template that was reverse transcribed from extracted RNA. Method: immunoSEQ multiplex PCR; TCRdb's copy keeps in-frame clones and lacks some. The sample has 110,000 to 150,000 clones, approximately 49% seen once. This specimen was CD4+ T cells sorted from blood, taken at week 0. All receptors come from a human donor with alopecia areata.

This clone was counted between two and nine times. The CDR3 sequence is CASASGTEAFF. CDR3 coding DNA: TGTGCTTCAGCTTCGGGCACTGAAGCTTTCTTT. The chain combines TRBV30 with TRBJ1-1, with D hard to call. The CDR3 extends over 11 amino acids. CDR1 GTSNPN and CDR2 SVGIG come from the germline V gene (reference sequence).

CDR3 DNA sequence: TGTGCCTGGACCTGGACAGGGAGGGTCACTGAAGCTTTCTTT. Translation: CAWTWTGRVTEAFF. This chain connects TRBV30 to TRBJ1-1, with 8 bases lining up with TRBD1. J gave up 4 bases and V 4 bases, and 8 bases lay outside the gene matches. From germline, CDR1 is GTSNPN and CDR2 SVGIG (reference sequence). The CDR3 loop spans 14 amino acids. The full variable domain, with the rest looked up from reference TRBV30 and TRBJ1-1, is SQTIHQWPATLVQPVGSPLSLECTVEGTSNPNLYWYRQAAGRGLQLLFYSVGIGQISSEVPQNLSASRPQDRQFILSSKKLLLSDSGFYLCAWTWTGRVTEAFFGQGTRLTVV.

This clone was detected a few times. This chain links TRBV29-1 with TRBJ2-7, with D perhaps matching TRBD1 (6 bases). Looked up from germline, CDR1 is SQVTM and CDR2 is ANQGSEA. CDR3 size: 13 residues. V gave up 5 bases and J gave up 2 bases, with 13 bases separating them. Written as DNA, the CDR3 is TGCAGCGTTCAAGGGGGAGTAACCTACGAGCAGTACTTC. Its translation: CSVQGGVTYEQYF.

V and J are TRBV6-5 and TRBJ2-3; 8 nucleotides agree with TRBD1. J was trimmed by 10 bases and V by 5 bases; bases with no gene match: 14. In germline, CDR1 is MNHEY, CDR2 SVGAGI. There are 15 residues in the CDR3. The CDR3 region is CASSPSTGAGLAQYF. The DNA of the CDR3 is TGTGCCAGCAGTCCGTCGACAGGGGCCGGCCTAGCGCAGTATTTT.

The chain's CDR3 is CAWTQGGGNQPQHF. In nucleotides, the CDR3 is TGTGCCTGGACCCAAGGTGGTGGCAATCAGCCCCAGCATTTT. V usage is TRBV30 and J usage is TRBJ1-5; the D is unclear. The CDR3 length is 14 residues. With 4 bases removed from V and 2 bases from J, the gap between germline ends came to 12 bases. Germline CDR1 GTSNPN, CDR2 SVGIG (reference sequence).

This clone was recorded at least ten times. The rearrangement uses TRBV7-3 and TRBJ2-1; a possible D gene is TRBD2 (6 bases). Germline V gives CDR1 SGHTA, CDR2 FQGTGA. This CDR3 is 15 amino acids long. Trimming left V 2 bases short and J 1 base short, with 9 bases between. CDR3 sequence (DNA): TGTGCCAGCAGCTTAGCGGGGACTTCCTACAATGAGCAGTTCTTC. This sequence encodes CASSLAGTSYNEQFF.

As for this clone: At one end, the junction sequence differs from germline, possibly due to a read error. The chain joins TRBV29-1 to TRBJ2-3, with 10 nucleotides matching TRBD1. The CDR3 contains 14 residues. Per germline, CDR1 SQVTM and CDR2 ANQGSEA. Here the CDR3 reads CSVEGTGATDTQYF. In DNA form, the CDR3 reads TGCAGCGTGGAAGGGACAGGGGCCACAGATACGCAGTATTTT.

The gene calls are TRBV30 and TRBJ2-6; 8 bases agree with TRBD1. From germline, CDR1 is GTSNPN and CDR2 SVGIG (reference sequence). Trimming took 3 bases from V and 3 from J; bases not matched to a gene: 7. The CDR3 totals 16 residues. The DNA for the CDR3 is TGTGCCTGGAGGGGGGCAGGGGGCCTTGGGGCCAACGTCCTGACTTTC. Its translation is CAWRGAGGLGANVLTF.

This chain uses TRBV6-5 with TRBJ2-3; D ambiguous. Trimming took off 6 bases at V and 1 base at J, with 8 bases between the two ends. This CDR3 contains 13 residues. CDR1 is MNHEY and CDR2 is SVGAGI in the germline V gene. CDR3 region: CASRLSGTDTQYF. The CDR3 region has the DNA TGTGCCAGCAGGTTAAGCGGCACAGATACGCAGTATTTT.

The rearrangement uses TRBV15 and TRBJ2-7; D is uncertain. V lost 5 bases and J 0 bases, leaving 14 bases between the germline ends. The CDR3 is 15 amino acids. Germline CDR1 reads LNHNV; CDR2 reads YYDKDF (reference sequence). CDR3 nucleotide sequence: TGTGCCACCAGCCCCCTGGACGGAAGCTCCTACGAGCAGTACTTC. It yields the protein CATSPLDGSSYEQYF.

This sequence joins TRBV27 and TRBJ1-2; perhaps TRBD1 as D (6 bases). CDR1 MNHEY and CDR2 SMNVEV come from the germline V gene (reference sequence). The CDR3 runs 15 residues. V was clipped by 2 bases and J by 8 bases, with 18 bases between them. The CDR3 protein is CASSLGGQPGGGYTF. The CDR3 DNA follows: TGTGCCAGCAGTTTAGGGGGACAACCTGGCGGGGGCTACACCTTC.

This clone was seen only a few times. The V and J genes are TRBV7-9 and TRBJ2-5; D possibly uses TRBD1 or TRBD2 (5 bases each). Trimming removed 5 bases at V and 2 bases at J, with 9 bases between. The CDR3 runs to 13 residues. Germline CDR1 is SEHNR and CDR2 is FQNEAQ (reference sequence). CDR3 in DNA: TGTGCCAGCAGCCGGTGGGGGCAAGAGACCCAGTACTTC. Translated, it gives CASSRWGQETQYF.

The chain couples TRBV4-3 to TRBJ1-3, with a possible D match to TRBD1 (5 bases). Germline assignment: CDR1 LGHNA and CDR2 YSLEER. The CDR3 is 14 residues long. V lost 2 bases to trimming and J lost 4 bases, with 9 bases between them. CDR3 residues: CASSQLQGGNTIYF. CDR3 nucleotide sequence: TGCGCCAGCAGCCAACTCCAGGGAGGAAACACCATATATTTT.

This clone has more than one count but fewer than ten. The chain employs TRBV19 and TRBJ2-1, with 9 bases aligning to TRBD2. From germline, CDR1 is LNHDA and CDR2 SQIVND (reference sequence). This CDR3 contains 15 residues. V shed 5 bases and J 4 bases; nucleotides not matched to a gene: 6. The CDR3 reads CASSLLAGIYNEQFF. CDR3 in DNA: TGTGCCAGTAGTCTACTAGCGGGCATATACAATGAGCAGTTCTTC.

The CDR3: CASSRNNEQFF. The CDR3 DNA reads TGTGCCAGCAGCCGAAACAATGAGCAGTTCTTC. The V gene is TRBV27, the J gene TRBJ2-1; D call uncertain. The germline V gene encodes CDR1 MNHEY and CDR2 SMNVEV (reference sequence). The CDR3 runs to 11 residues. V was trimmed by 6 bases and J by 5 bases, leaving 5 bases between them.

This chain links TRBV9 with TRBJ2-5, with D perhaps matching TRBD1 (8 bases). This CDR3 spans 16 amino acids. From germline, CDR1 is SGDLS and CDR2 YYNGEE. Trimming shortened V by 4 bases and J by 4 bases, and 20 bases separated the two germline ends. The CDR3 DNA is TGTGCCAGCAGCCCCTTGCCCCACAGGGGGGGAGAGACCCAGTACTTC. This encodes CASSPLPHRGGETQYF.

This clone has a handful of counts. The chain links TRBV6-1 to TRBJ1-2, with D maybe TRBD1 (6 bases). Germline values: CDR1 MNHNS, CDR2 SASEGT. The CDR3 consists of 17 residues. The V gene lost 3 bases and the J gene lost 6 bases, with 23 bases spanning the gap. The CDR3 reads CASSDPRLVEGENGYTF. The CDR3 nucleotides read TGTGCCAGCAGTGACCCCCGACTTGTTGAGGGGGAGAATGGCTACACCTTC.

V gene TRBV30 combines with J gene TRBJ1-4, with D possibly matching TRBD1 (5 bases). Germline V lookup: CDR1 GTSNPN, CDR2 SVGIG (reference sequence). CDR3 size: 14 residues. Trimming cost V 4 bases and J 7 bases, with 16 bases left between them. In DNA, the CDR3 is TGTGCCTGGATCCCCGGGACGCCTGGTGAAAAACTGTTTTTT. The encoded protein is CAWIPGTPGEKLFF.

The V gene is TRBV15, the J gene TRBJ2-6; TRBD1 matches at 9 bases. V trimming: 10 bases; J trimming: 0 bases; junction bases outside the gene matches: 13. This CDR3 contains 18 residues. Germline values: CDR1 LNHNV, CDR2 YYDKDF (reference sequence). CDR3 residues: CASLLRDREFSGANVLTF. CDR3 DNA sequence: TGTGCCAGCCTCCTCCGGGACAGGGAGTTCTCTGGGGCCAACGTCCTGACTTTC.

This chain connects TRBV30 to TRBJ2-1; D tentatively fits TRBD1 or TRBD2 (5 bases each). Germline V gives CDR1 GTSNPN, CDR2 SVGIG (reference sequence). The CDR3 has 17 amino acids. The V gene lost 2 bases and the J gene lost 2 bases, with 19 bases spanning the gap. CDR3 sequence: CAWSQDWSGAAYNEQFF. The CDR3, as DNA: TGTGCCTGGAGTCAAGACTGGTCCGGGGCGGCCTACAATGAGCAGTTCTTC. Full variable domain (rest looked up from reference TRBV30 and TRBJ2-1): SQTIHQWPATLVQPVGSPLSLECTVEGTSNPNLYWYRQAAGRGLQLLFYSVGIGQISSEVPQNLSASRPQDRQFILSSKKLLLSDSGFYLCAWSQDWSGAAYNEQFFGPGTRLTVL.

The CDR3 DNA reads as TGTGCCAGCAGTCCATTGGGGATTAATGAAAAACTGTTTTTT. Encoded protein: CASSPLGINEKLFF. The gene calls are TRBV27 and TRBJ1-4; D is ambiguous. V was pared by 5 bases and J by 4 bases, with 11 bases between. The CDR3 contains 14 residues. Germline assignment: CDR1 MNHEY and CDR2 SMNVEV (reference sequence).

The chain recombines TRBV29-1 with TRBJ2-1, with 10 bases lining up with TRBD2. Germline loops: CDR1 SQVTM, CDR2 ANQGSEA. This CDR3 is 13 amino acids long. The J segment lost 12 bases and the V segment lost 1 base, leaving 6 bases of the junction unmatched. The CDR3 DNA reads as TGCAGCGTTGAAGTTGCTAGCGGGAGCACGCAGTTCTTC. Translation: CSVEVASGSTQFF.

V and J are TRBV29-1 and TRBJ2-1; no clear D gene. The V and J ends lost 1 base and 9 bases respectively, with 7 bases between them. The V gene's germline CDR1 is SQVTM and CDR2 ANQGSEA. CDR3 length equals 11 residues. This chain's CDR3 is CSVEARFEQFF. The CDR3 DNA is TGCAGCGTTGAAGCTCGGTTTGAGCAGTTCTTC.

The chain carries TRBV6-5 and TRBJ2-5; D is unclear. Between the trimmed V and J ends, which lost 5 bases and 10 bases, there was a span of 11 bases. Germline-derived CDR1 and CDR2 are MNHEY and SVGAGI. The CDR3 runs 11 residues. In DNA, the CDR3 is TGTGCCAGCAGTACGCCTGTCAACCAGTACTTC. Protein product: CASSTPVNQYF.

The gene calls are TRBV7-8 and TRBJ1-2; D remains ambiguous. Trimming stripped 5 bases from V and 3 bases from J, with 7 bases between. The CDR3 loop spans 12 amino acids. Germline-derived CDR1 and CDR2 are SGHVS and FQNEAQ. CDR3 sequence (DNA): TGTGCCAGCAGCGCCCGGGACTATGGCTACACCTTC. Its translation is CASSARDYGYTF.